Presented here are 5 T cell receptor beta chains from one specimen sequenced in a study of T-cell memory formation after mild COVID-19. TCRdb used MiXCR to reprocess the 5' RACE reads, holding one entry per CDR3 protein. The sample records just under 150,000 distinct CDR3 sequences, 5.5% to 7% being singletons. Sequenced input: PBMCs or a T cell subset sorted from them (not recorded which). The receptors were sampled from an adult woman who had mild COVID-19 (a few samples of this study predate the infection). Cell type and time point are not known.

The CDR3 nucleotides read TGTGCCAGCAGTTCCGGGACTAGGTACGAGCAGTACTTC. Translation: CASSSGTRYEQYF. The gene calls are TRBV12-3 or TRBV12-4 and TRBJ2-7; 8 bases are shared with TRBD2. CDR3 length: 13 residues. After removal of 4 bases from V and 4 bases from J, the junction contained 3 bases not matched to a gene.

This clonotype was counted at least ten times. This chain uses TRBV4-1 with TRBJ2-2; 8 nucleotides align to TRBD1. There are 14 residues in the CDR3. Germline V gives CDR1 MGHRA, CDR2 YSYEKL. The V gene end was trimmed by 4 bases and the J gene end by 6 bases; junction bases not matched to a gene: 4. This chain's CDR3 is CASSLRQGSGELFF. CDR3 bases: TGCGCCAGCAGCCTACGACAGGGGTCCGGGGAGCTGTTTTTT.

This clonotype occurred a few times. V usage is TRBV6-2 or TRBV6-3 and J usage is TRBJ1-3; D gene ambiguous. CDR3 length: 14 amino acids. Trimming removed 6 bases at V and 0 bases at J, with 9 bases between. Germline assignment: CDR1 MNHEY and CDR2 SVGEGT. CDR3 nucleotide sequence: TGTGCCAGCAGATCGTCCGGCTCTGGAAACACCATATATTTT. It translates to CASRSSGSGNTIYF.

This clonotype occurred many times. The chain couples TRBV7-8 to TRBJ1-2; D ambiguous. The germline gives CDR1 SGHVS, CDR2 FQNEAQ. V was trimmed by 1 base and J by 9 bases, leaving 15 bases between them. The CDR3 totals 14 residues. The chain's CDR3 is CASSLDLATQSYTF. In DNA, the CDR3 is TGTGCCAGCAGCTTAGATCTGGCCACCCAAAGCTACACCTTC.

There are a few counts of this clonotype. The J gene is TRBJ2-3, the V gene TRBV18; 11 bases are shared with TRBD1. The CDR3 sequence is 16 residues long. Germline CDR1 reads KGHSH; CDR2 reads LQKENI. J gave up 5 bases and V 4 bases, and 8 bases lay outside the gene matches. CDR3 sequence (DNA): TGTGCCAGCTCACGGACAGGGGGCGCCGGAGGAGATACGCAGTATTTT. Translating gives CASSRTGGAGGDTQYF.